This is a list of T cell receptor beta chains from one sample in a study of T cell responses to AZD1222 COVID-19 vaccine. Libraries were prepared by immunoSEQ multiplex PCR; TCRdb keeps only in-frame clonotypes and omits some of them. The repertoire holds roughly 160,000 clones, with about 95% as singletons. The sequences come from peripheral blood, collected on day 0 of AZD1222 vaccination. Source of these receptors: an adult in good health. Both conserved end residues are part of each CDR3. A D gene is named only where the DNA matches it firmly. Clone size is shown for a subset of rows, as once, few, many or a class of expanded clone.

NA	NA	15	TRBV7-9	TRBJ2-2	TGTGCCAGCAGCCCCAGACTGGGGCCCACCGGGGAGCTGTTTTTT	CASSPRLGPTGELFF
NA	TRBD1	17	TRBV19	TRBJ1-1	TGTGCCAGTCTAAGGCCGGGACAGGGGGAGATGAACACTGAAGCTTTCTTT	CASLRPGQGEMNTEAFF
NA	NA	16	TRBV14	TRBJ2-3	TGTGCCAGCAGCCAAGATCGGTTGGGCCCCTCGGATACGCAGTATTTT	CASSQDRLGPSDTQYF
once	NA	14	TRBV28	TRBJ2-7	TGTGCCAGCAGTTTGGGGATTAGACCCTACGAGCAGTACTTC	CASSLGIRPYEQYF
NA	TRBD1	13	TRBV2	TRBJ1-1	TGTGCCAGCCGCATAGGACAGGACACTGAAGCTTTCTTT	CASRIGQDTEAFF
few	NA	14	TRBV6-4	TRBJ1-2	TGTGCCAGCAGTGAGGGCGACGGGGCAGATGGCTACACCTTC	CASSEGDGADGYTF
NA	TRBD2	14	TRBV6-4	TRBJ2-2	TGTGCCAGCAGTGAAAGCGGGAGCACCGGGGAGCTGTTTTTT	CASSESGSTGELFF
NA	TRBD1	18	TRBV4-2	TRBJ2-3	TGTGCCAGCAGCCAAGGCTTGACCGGGACAGACTACACAGATACGCAGTATTTT	CASSQGLTGTDYTDTQYF
NA	NA	11	TRBV29-1	TRBJ1-2	TGCAGCGTTGAGTCCCTCTATGGCTACACCTTC	CSVESLYGYTF
NA	NA	14	TRBV6-5	TRBJ1-1	TGTGCCAGCACCGGGAAGGGGATTAACACTGAAGCTTTCTTT	CASTGKGINTEAFF
NA	TRBD1	13	TRBV28	TRBJ2-7	TGTGCCAGCAGGACAGGGGGTACTTACGAGCAGTACTTC	CASRTGGTYEQYF
NA	NA	13	TRBV19	TRBJ1-5	TGTGCCAGTAGTTTCCTAGGCAATCAGCCCCAGCATTTT	CASSFLGNQPQHF
NA	NA	13	TRBV4-1	TRBJ1-1	TGCGCCAGCAGGAGGGGGGAGAACACTGAAGCTTTCTTT	CASRRGENTEAFF
NA	NA	19	TRBV3-1/TRBV3-2	TRBJ1-6	TGTGCCAGCAGCCAAGAAAGGGCCTCTCCGAGGTCCTATAATTCACCCCTCCACTTT	CASSQERASPRSYNSPLHF
once	NA	12	TRBV28	TRBJ2-7	TGTGCCAGCAGTTTCGACAGCTACGAGCAGTACTTC	CASSFDSYEQYF
NA	NA	11	TRBV29-1	TRBJ1-4	TGCAGCGCCCTGGGGAATGAAAAACTGTTTTTT	CSALGNEKLFF
NA	TRBD2	13	TRBV27	TRBJ2-5	TGTGCCAGCAGTTTATCGGGAGGGCAGACCCAGTACTTC	CASSLSGGQTQYF
NA	NA	11	TRBV5-1	TRBJ2-5	TGCGCCAGCAGCTTGAGGGAGACCCAGTACTTC	CASSLRETQYF
NA	NA	12	TRBV3-1/TRBV3-2	TRBJ1-2	TGTGCCAGCAGCCAAGTCATGGTTGGCTACACCTTC	CASSQVMVGYTF
NA	NA	13	TRBV27	TRBJ2-7	TGTGCCAGCAGTTGGAACAGGGCCTACGAGCAGTACTTC	CASSWNRAYEQYF
NA	TRBD2	15	TRBV6-4	TRBJ2-1	TGTGCCAGCAGCAGACTAGCGGGAGACTACAATGAGCAGTTCTTC	CASSRLAGDYNEQFF
NA	NA	14	TRBV27	TRBJ2-3	TGTGCCAGCAGTTTATACGGGGACACAGATACGCAGTATTTT	CASSLYGDTDTQYF
NA	NA	12	TRBV30	TRBJ1-1	TGTGCCTGCTCCGGGACATTGACTGAAGCTTTCTTT	CACSGTLTEAFF
few	NA	17	TRBV12-5	TRBJ1-1	TGTGCTAGTGGTTTGGTACAGCTAGTAACCATGAACACTGAAGCTTTCTTT	CASGLVQLVTMNTEAFF
NA	TRBD1	14	TRBV6-5	TRBJ1-1	TGTGCCAGCAGTTACTCCGACAGGGTCACTGAAGCTTTCTTT	CASSYSDRVTEAFF
NA	NA	12	TRBV3-1/TRBV3-2	TRBJ1-5	TGTGCCAGCAGCCATCCCGATCAGCCCCAGCATTTT	CASSHPDQPQHF
NA	TRBD1	13	TRBV29-1	TRBJ1-4	TGCAGCGCCGGACAGGGCACTAATGAAAAACTGTTTTTT	CSAGQGTNEKLFF
NA	TRBD2	15	TRBV5-4	TRBJ2-7	TGTGCCAGCAGCCTCGGACTAGCGGGAGGCGGGGAGCAGTACTTC	CASSLGLAGGGEQYF
NA	TRBD1	14	TRBV28	TRBJ1-1	TGTGCCAGCGTTCTACAGGGGATGAACACTGAAGCTTTCTTT	CASVLQGMNTEAFF
once	NA	13	TRBV4-1	TRBJ1-6	TGCGCCAGCAGCCAAGGGGGCTGGTCACCCCTCCACTTT	CASSQGGWSPLHF
NA	NA	15	TRBV3-1/TRBV3-2	TRBJ1-3	TGTGCCAGCAGCCAAGACAGGGTGGTCGGAAACACCATATATTTT	CASSQDRVVGNTIYF
NA	TRBD1	15	TRBV27	TRBJ2-7	TGTGCCAGCAGTTTATCTGGGACAGGGGGAAGTGAGCAGTACTTC	CASSLSGTGGSEQYF
NA	NA	16	TRBV4-1	TRBJ1-2	TGCGCCAGCAGCCACGCTCGAGGGGGGGCGGGCTATGGCTACACCTTC	CASSHARGGAGYGYTF
NA	TRBD2	15	TRBV5-1	TRBJ2-7	TGCGCCAGCAGCTTGGTTGCCGCGGGAGGCTACGAGCAGTACTTC	CASSLVAAGGYEQYF
NA	TRBD1	17	TRBV3-1/TRBV3-2	TRBJ2-1	TGTGCCAGCAGCCAAACCCAAGGGACAGGGGGGCACAATGAGCAGTTCTTC	CASSQTQGTGGHNEQFF
NA	NA	14	TRBV14	TRBJ1-5	TGTGCCAGCAGCCGGTCGGGAATCCATCAGCCCCAGCATTTT	CASSRSGIHQPQHF
NA	NA	13	TRBV4-1	TRBJ1-1	TGCGCCAGCAGCCAAGTAAGGAACACTGAAGCTTTCTTT	CASSQVRNTEAFF
NA	NA	14	TRBV28	TRBJ1-5	TGTGCCTGCCGGCGGGGCAAGGAATACCAGCCCCAGCATTTT	CACRRGKEYQPQHF
few	NA	13	TRBV5-1	TRBJ1-1	TGCGCTAGTGCGAGGGCCACTGACACTGAAGCTTTCTTT	CASARATDTEAFF
NA	NA	13	TRBV7-3	TRBJ2-1	TGTGCCAGCAGCCTGACGCCGTACAATGAGCAGTTCTTC	CASSLTPYNEQFF
NA	NA	14	TRBV30	TRBJ1-1	TGTGCCTGGAGTTTTGGAGGGTCGAACACTGAAGCTTTCTTT	CAWSFGGSNTEAFF
NA	NA	13	TRBV19	TRBJ1-1	TGTGCCAGTAGTATAGGGCCGAGCACTGAAGCTTTCTTT	CASSIGPSTEAFF